These 32 T cell receptor beta chains came from one sample sequenced in a study of cytomegalovirus exposure and HLA in healthy donors. With 60 Vbeta and 13 Jbeta primers, the PCR was carried out. Only in-frame clones appear in the TCRdb table, and some are missing; sequencing was by immunoSEQ multiplex PCR. The table has 60,000 or so clones, 75% seen once. What was sequenced was PBMCs. The receptors originated from a woman aged 35 to 49 in good health and CMV-seropositive.

The chain is built from TRBV25-1 and TRBJ1-1, with no clear D. Germline V gives CDR1 MGHDK, CDR2 SYGVNS. The CDR3 totals 15 residues. Trimming took 3 bases from V and 8 from J, leaving 19 bases between them. Here the CDR3 DNA reads TGTGCCAGCAGTGAGCGGGGTTCTGCCGGACCGGAAGCTTTCTTT. This codes for CASSERGSAGPEAFF.

The chain couples TRBV5-1 to TRBJ1-1, with 7 positions matching TRBD1. The CDR3 consists of 14 residues. Losses at the gene ends were 1 base for V and 0 bases for J; bases not matched to a gene: 0. Per germline, CDR1 SGHRS and CDR2 YFSETQ. The CDR3 sequence: CASSLTGVNTEAFF. Written as DNA, the CDR3 is TGCGCCAGCAGCTTGACAGGGGTGAACACTGAAGCTTTCTTT.

The J gene is TRBJ1-6, the V gene TRBV7-8; no clear D gene. This CDR3 is 16 amino acids long. Germline CDR1 reads SGHVS; CDR2 reads FQNEAQ. Deletions cut 0 bases from V and 11 bases from J, with 17 bases between. In DNA form, the CDR3 reads TGTGCCAGCAGCTTAGCGAGTTCGGGGTTAGGTACACCCCTCCACTTT. Translation gives CASSLASSGLGTPLHF.

This clone turned up a few times. V is TRBV5-5 and J is TRBJ2-1; 10 positions match TRBD2. The V gene end was trimmed by 0 bases and the J gene end by 9 bases; junction bases not matched to a gene: 0. CDR3 length: 13 amino acids. CDR1 and CDR2 from the germline V gene are SGHKS and YYEKEE (reference sequence). The DNA of the CDR3 is TGTGCCAGCAGCTTGGCTAGCGGGGGTGAGCAGTTCTTC. Amino acid sequence: CASSLASGGEQFF.

This clone occurred a few times. The chain recombines TRBV6-1 with TRBJ1-2, with D maybe TRBD1 (5 bases). Germline lookup yields CDR1 MNHNS and CDR2 SASEGT. CDR3 length: 12 residues. Trimming shortened V by 10 bases and J by 8 bases, and 17 bases separated the two germline ends. The CDR3 DNA reads as TGTGCCATGCTAGTTACAGGATTGGGCTACACCTTC. Its translation is CAMLVTGLGYTF.

The genes are TRBV28 and TRBJ1-4, with TRBD1 identical over 10 bases. Germline CDR1 and CDR2: MDHEN and SYDVKM. The CDR3 is 16 amino acids. The ends lost 2 bases at V and 4 bases at J; junction bases unmatched: 4. CDR3 amino acids: CASSLPGQGINEKLFF. The CDR3, as DNA: TGTGCCAGCAGTTTACCGGGACAGGGGATTAATGAAAAACTGTTTTTT.

This chain joins TRBV15 and TRBJ1-5, with a possible D match to TRBD1 (6 bases). With 0 bases removed from V and 2 bases from J, the gap between germline ends came to 11 bases. The CDR3 runs 16 residues. CDR1 is LNHNV, CDR2 YYDKDF, per germline (reference sequence). This chain's CDR3 is CATSRERGGGNQPQHF. The CDR3 coding sequence is TGTGCCACCAGCAGAGAGAGGGGGGGAGGCAATCAGCCCCAGCATTTT. Together with reference TRBV15 and TRBJ1-5, the CDR3 gives the full variable domain: DAMVIQNPRYQVTQFGKPVTLSCSQTLNHNVMYWYQQKSSQAPKLLFHYYDKDFNNEADTPDNFQSRRPNTSFCFLDIRSPGLGDTAMYLCATSRERGGGNQPQHFGDGTRLSIL.

This clone was recorded once. The gene calls are TRBV6-1 and TRBJ2-7, with 10 bases fitting TRBD1. V shed 1 base, J shed 3 bases, and the junction held 3 bases outside the gene matches. This CDR3 is built from 15 residues. Germline CDR1 is MNHNS and CDR2 is SASEGT. CDR3 DNA: TGTGCCAGCAGTGAAGGGACAGGGGGATTCTACGAGCAGTACTTC. This sequence encodes CASSEGTGGFYEQYF.

This clone was seen a handful of times. The V call is TRBV5-4, the J call TRBJ2-2, with D perhaps TRBD2 (5 bases). Germline V CDR1 and CDR2: SGHNT, YYREEE (reference sequence). The CDR3 totals 14 residues. The germline V and J ends were trimmed by 4 bases and 6 bases, with 13 bases remaining between them. The CDR3 protein is CASSQDFEAGELFF. DNA for the CDR3: TGTGCCAGCAGCCAGGACTTTGAGGCCGGGGAGCTGTTTTTT.

This chain connects TRBV7-9 to TRBJ2-7; D is unresolved. There are 15 residues in the CDR3. Germline values: CDR1 SEHNR, CDR2 FQNEAQ (reference sequence). V lost 1 base, J lost 5 bases, and 15 bases lay in between. The CDR3 sequence: CASSLGRSSTHEQYF. The CDR3 region has the DNA TGTGCCAGCAGCTTAGGACGAAGTAGCACCCACGAGCAGTACTTC. Drawing the rest from reference TRBV7-9 and TRBJ2-7, the complete variable domain is DTGVSQNPRHKITKRGQNVTFRCDPISEHNRLYWYRQTLGQGPEFLTYFQNEAQLEKSRLLSDRFSAERPKGSFSTLEIQRTEQGDSAMYLCASSLGRSSTHEQYFGPGTRLTVT.

The chain uses TRBV7-9 and TRBJ1-2, with D possibly TRBD1 on 6 matching bases. CDR3 size: 16 residues. The germline gives CDR1 SEHNR, CDR2 FQNEAQ (reference sequence). V was shortened by 5 bases and J by 3 bases, with 19 bases between the two germline ends. The CDR3 protein is CASSRITGTRDYGYTF. The CDR3 DNA is TGTGCCAGCAGCCGAATTACAGGGACGCGCGACTATGGCTACACCTTC.

With respect to this clone: The same CDR3 can be traced to other DNA sequences in this sample. The V call is TRBV18, the J call TRBJ1-5, with D possibly matching TRBD1 (6 bases). The CDR3 has 14 amino acids. V lost 2 bases to trimming and J lost 5 bases, with 10 bases between them. Looked up from germline, CDR1 is KGHSH and CDR2 is LQKENI. CDR3 protein: CASSPVQGDQPQHF. CDR3 DNA sequence: TGTGCCAGCTCACCAGTACAGGGAGATCAGCCCCAGCATTTT.

This clone has a handful of counts. This chain links TRBV7-8 with TRBJ1-3, with D possibly being TRBD1 (5 bases). V lost 7 bases, J lost 4 bases, and 14 bases lay in between. CDR3 length: 14 residues. Germline CDR1 is SGHVS and CDR2 is FQNEAQ. CDR3 protein: CASTGTGPGNTIYF. The CDR3 bases are TGTGCCAGCACCGGAACAGGTCCCGGAAACACCATATATTTT.

As for this clone: A read error may produce the germline difference seen at one junction end. At the DNA level, this CDR3 is encoded by other sequences in the same sample as well. The chain is built from TRBV5-4 and TRBJ2-3; D ambiguous. The CDR3 is 15 residues long. Germline V gives CDR1 SGHNT, CDR2 YYREEE (reference sequence). The CDR3 reads CASSQLFSSTDTQYF. CDR3 sequence (DNA): TGCGCCAGCAGCCAACTCTTCTCTAGCACAGATACGCAGTATTTT.

This sequence joins TRBV5-1 and TRBJ2-1; no firm D call. The CDR3 loop spans 16 amino acids. The V gene's germline CDR1 is SGHRS and CDR2 YFSETQ. V was clipped by 1 base and J by 5 bases, with 16 bases between them. The CDR3 loop is CASSLLGQSRNNEQFF. Written as DNA, the CDR3 is TGCGCCAGCAGCTTGCTTGGCCAATCTAGAAACAATGAGCAGTTCTTC. Combining the CDR3 with reference TRBV5-1 and TRBJ2-1 gives the whole variable domain KAGVTQTPRYLIKTRGQQVTLSCSPISGHRSVSWYQQTPGQGLQFLFEYFSETQRNKGNFPGRFSGRQFSNSRSEMNVSTLELGDSALYLCASSLLGQSRNNEQFFGPGTRLTVL.

This clone was recorded once. For the CDR3, the DNA is TGTGCCTGGGCTACCCGGGGAGGTGGCTACACCTTC. Encoded protein: CAWATRGGGYTF. The chain links TRBV30 to TRBJ1-2, with D unclear. Germline V gives CDR1 GTSNPN, CDR2 SVGIG (reference sequence). The CDR3 length is 12 residues. V was pared by 5 bases and J by 7 bases, with 14 bases between.

A few counts support this clone. V is TRBV6-4 and J is TRBJ2-3; 13 bases are shared with TRBD2. The germline CDR1 and CDR2 sequences are MRHNA and SNTAGT. CDR3 length: 15 amino acids. V trimming: 8 bases; J trimming: 4 bases; junction bases outside the gene matches: 6. CDR3 nucleotides: TGTGCCAGCGGCCGGACTAGCGGGGGCCCAGATACGCAGTATTTT. Amino acid sequence: CASGRTSGGPDTQYF.

CDR3 sequence reads: CASSVAGQGDSPLHF. The CDR3 DNA is TGTGCCAGCAGCGTAGCAGGACAGGGGGATTCACCCCTCCACTTT. The chain links TRBV9 to TRBJ1-6; TRBD1 aligns across 10 bases. There are 15 residues in the CDR3. J was trimmed by 8 bases and V by 0 bases; bases with no gene match: 2. CDR1 and CDR2 from the germline V gene are SGDLS and YYNGEE. The variable domain in full, completed from reference TRBV9 and TRBJ1-6, reads DSGVTQTPKHLITATGQRVTLRCSPRSGDLSVYWYQQSLDQGLQFLIQYYNGEERAKGNILERFSAQQFPDLHSELNLSSLELGDSALYFCASSVAGQGDSPLHFGNGTRLTVT.

Concerning this clone itself: Distinct nucleotide sequences in the sample also encode this CDR3. The rearrangement uses TRBV6-4 and TRBJ2-1; 9 bases line up with TRBD2. The CDR3 length is 15 residues. The J segment lost 4 bases and the V segment lost 6 bases, leaving 7 bases of the junction unmatched. Germline V gene sequence: CDR1 MRHNA, CDR2 SNTAGT. The CDR3 region has the DNA TGTGCCAGCAGCCCTGAAGCGGGGGGATACAATGAGCAGTTCTTC. Residues: CASSPEAGGYNEQFF.

This clone came up once. This sequence joins TRBV7-2 and TRBJ1-1; 8 bases align to TRBD1. The CDR3 spans 14 residues. The germline gives CDR1 SGHTA, CDR2 FQGNSA. Trimming removed 5 bases from V and 5 bases from J; junction bases left unmatched: 7. Here the CDR3 DNA reads TGTGCCAGCAGCCAAAACAGGGGGAGGACTGAAGCTTTCTTT. Its protein is CASSQNRGRTEAFF.

In DNA, the CDR3 is TGCAGCACTGGCAGGGGCACAGATACGCAGTATTTT. Its protein product is CSTGRGTDTQYF. The V and J genes are TRBV29-1 and TRBJ2-3, with a tentative D call TRBD1 (5 bases). This CDR3 is built from 12 residues. Trimming left V 8 bases short and J 1 base short, with 10 bases between. Germline loops: CDR1 SQVTM, CDR2 ANQGSEA.

V is TRBV9 and J is TRBJ2-5; 8 bases are shared with TRBD1. V shed 0 bases and J 5 bases; nucleotides not matched to a gene: 6. In germline, CDR1 is SGDLS, CDR2 YYNGEE. This CDR3 region has 15 residues. CDR3: CASSVGTGSGETQYF. As DNA, the CDR3 is TGTGCCAGCAGCGTAGGGACAGGGTCGGGGGAGACCCAGTACTTC.

The chain links TRBV15 to TRBJ2-2; D is unclear. Looked up from germline, CDR1 is LNHNV and CDR2 is YYDKDF (reference sequence). This CDR3 is built from 16 residues. V lost 0 bases and J lost 0, with 8 bases in between. The CDR3: CATSRDLTSNTGELFF. CDR3 bases: TGTGCCACCAGCAGAGATCTGACTTCGAACACCGGGGAGCTGTTTTTT.

This clone was seen a handful of times. The chain joins TRBV10-1 to TRBJ2-1; 13 bases map to TRBD2. Germline lookup yields CDR1 WNHNN and CDR2 SYGVQD (reference sequence). J gave up 4 bases and V 4 bases, and 7 bases lay outside the gene matches. The CDR3 extends over 17 amino acids. The CDR3 DNA is TGCGCCAGCAGTGGCAACTCGACTAGCGGGAGGTACAATGAGCAGTTCTTC. Protein: CASSGNSTSGRYNEQFF.

The chain employs TRBV30 and TRBJ1-5, with 7 nucleotides matching TRBD1. V lost 2 bases and J lost 5; bases outside the gene matches: 9. The germline V gene encodes CDR1 GTSNPN and CDR2 SVGIG (reference sequence). The CDR3 is 15 residues long. The CDR3 DNA is TGTGCCTGGAGTTCAGGACAGGTTGCCGATCAGCCCCAGCATTTT. This translates into CAWSSGQVADQPQHF.

The V call is TRBV19, the J call TRBJ1-2; weak D call: TRBD1 (5 bases). Germline V gives CDR1 LNHDA, CDR2 SQIVND (reference sequence). The V and J ends lost 1 base and 4 bases respectively, with 7 bases between them. This CDR3 comprises 13 residues. CDR3 sequence (DNA): TGTGCCAGTAGTATAGGGGGACTCTATGGCTACACCTTC. Residues: CASSIGGLYGYTF.

The chain combines TRBV4-1 with TRBJ2-1; TRBD2 agrees at 11 bases. Losses at the gene ends were 1 base for V and 0 bases for J; bases not matched to a gene: 8. The CDR3 consists of 19 residues. Germline CDR1 reads MGHRA; CDR2 reads YSYEKL. CDR3 bases: TGCGCCAGCAGCCAAGTGGTAGCGGGGGGGTCTAGCTCCTACAATGAGCAGTTCTTC. This translates into CASSQVVAGGSSSYNEQFF.

This chain joins TRBV7-2 and TRBJ2-1, with TRBD1 identical over 7 bases. Unmatched junction bases numbered 10, after V lost 4 bases and J lost 1 base. CDR1 SGHTA and CDR2 FQGNSA come from the germline V gene. The CDR3 consists of 17 residues. As DNA, the CDR3 is TGTGCCAGCAGCTCCCACACTTCCAGGGGGTCCTACAATGAGCAGTTCTTC. This translates into CASSSHTSRGSYNEQFF. Full variable domain (rest looked up from reference TRBV7-2 and TRBJ2-1): GAGVSQSPSNKVTEKGKDVELRCDPISGHTALYWYRQSLGQGLEFLIYFQGNSAPDKSGLPSDRFSAERTGGSVSTLTIQRTQQEDSAVYLCASSSHTSRGSYNEQFFGPGTRLTVL.

The chain links TRBV11-2 to TRBJ2-7; 9 bases are shared with TRBD1. Germline values: CDR1 SGHAT, CDR2 FQNNGV. V lost 5 bases and J lost 1; bases outside the gene matches: 3. CDR3 length equals 14 residues. CDR3 loop: CASSGTGKSYEQYF. CDR3 bases: TGTGCCAGCAGCGGGACAGGGAAATCCTACGAGCAGTACTTC.

In regard to this clone: Other nucleotide sequences in the sample specify the same CDR3. V gene TRBV2 combines with J gene TRBJ1-5; 7 positions match TRBD1. With 7 bases clipped from V and 6 bases from J, the junction kept 9 bases outside the gene matches. The length of the CDR3 is 14 residues. The germline V gene has CDR1 SNHLY and CDR2 FYNNEI. CDR3 coding DNA: TGTGCCAGCATTCGCGACAGGGTTGGTCAGCCCCAGCATTTT. It is translated as CASIRDRVGQPQHF.

The chain links TRBV6-6 to TRBJ2-2; maybe TRBD2 (5 bases). Germline CDR1 MNHNY, CDR2 SVGAGI (reference sequence). Trimming pared 6 bases from V and 11 bases from J, leaving 13 bases between. CDR3 length equals 12 residues. This CDR3 reads CASSGLEVELFF. CDR3 nucleotide sequence: TGTGCCAGCAGCGGACTTGAAGTAGAGCTGTTTTTT.

The genes are TRBV6-1 and TRBJ1-1, with D maybe TRBD1 (5 bases). Germline V gives CDR1 MNHNS, CDR2 SASEGT. The CDR3 contains 15 residues. Trimming removed 1 base from V and 4 bases from J, with 13 bases in between. The CDR3 nucleotides read TGTGCCAGCAGTGAAGTCGGAGGGGAGGGCACTGAAGCTTTCTTT. As protein: CASSEVGGEGTEAFF.